The source of this TCR beta chain is a study of cytomegalovirus exposure and HLA in healthy donors. Study-wide background: In an early release, HLA-typed donors contributed 80 million to 95 million unique TCR sequences.

Germline V gives CDR1 SGHTA, CDR2 FQGNSA. The V end was cut by 5 bases, the J end by 1 base, with 5 bases between. The CDR3 length is 13 residues. General observations from the study: Among the CMV-associated chains, a few were confirmed in vitro as specific for CMV antigens.

This PCR relied on a set of 60 Vbeta primers and 13 Jbeta primers. Per the study methods: A follow-up analysis tallied around 76 million unique TCR beta chains, roughly 11 million shared. The repertoire was sequenced with immunoSEQ multiplex PCR; TCRdb's copy has only in-frame clones and lacks some. V and J calls and clone size are as listed in that table; D and trimming were resolved from the DNA. The sample has about 190,000 clones, around 81% seen once; the top ten hold 1.5% to 2%. Concerning this clone: What it recognizes is unknown.

The sample consisted of PBMCs. The sequence was collected from a young man in good health and CMV-seronegative. The rearrangement uses TRBV7-2 and TRBJ2-2, with unresolved D. Here the CDR3 DNA reads TGTGCCAGCAGCCCCCAGAACACCGGGGAGCTGTTTTTT. Its translation is CASSPQNTGELFF.